The 31 T cell receptor beta chains below come from one sample, sequenced in a study of T cell responses to AZD1222 COVID-19 vaccine. Produced via immunoSEQ multiplex PCR; TCRdb's table is partial and in-frame only. The table has under 150,000 clones, 75% to 90% seen once. The material was peripheral blood, obtained 28 days after the second AZD1222 dose. Receptor source: an adult who received the AZD1222 COVID-19 vaccine.

The chain combines TRBV10-3 with TRBJ1-6; possibly TRBD1 for D (5 bases). Trimming took 5 bases from V and 1 from J, leaving 12 bases between them. Germline V CDR1 and CDR2: ENHRY, SYGVKD. This CDR3 spans 16 amino acids. CDR3 amino acids: CAISNAQGSYNSPLHF. In nucleotides, the CDR3 is TGTGCCATCAGTAACGCTCAGGGTTCCTATAATTCACCCCTCCACTTT.

The rearrangement joins TRBV7-9 to TRBJ1-2; TRBD1 is a possible D gene (5 bases). The germline V gene has CDR1 SEHNR and CDR2 FQNEAQ (reference sequence). The V end lost 4 bases, the J end lost 4 bases, and 13 bases lay between the germline ends. This CDR3 contains 14 residues. This CDR3 is CASSSTELTYGYTF. In nucleotides, the CDR3 is TGTGCCAGCAGCTCGACAGAGCTCACCTATGGCTACACCTTC.

The gene calls are TRBV28 and TRBJ2-1; 7 nucleotides match TRBD1. CDR1 and CDR2 from the germline V gene are MDHEN and SYDVKM. This CDR3 comprises 15 residues. The J segment lost 8 bases and the V segment lost 3 bases, leaving 10 bases of the junction unmatched. This CDR3 reads CASSFRDSFFHEQFF. Here the CDR3 DNA reads TGTGCCAGCAGTTTTAGGGACAGCTTCTTCCATGAGCAGTTCTTC.

CDR3 coding DNA: TGCAGCGTCGTGACAGGGGCCCACGAGCAGTACTTC. As protein: CSVVTGAHEQYF. This sequence joins TRBV29-1 and TRBJ2-7, with 8 bases identical to TRBD1. This CDR3 has 12 amino acids. V shed 6 bases and J 5 bases; nucleotides not matched to a gene: 6. CDR1 is SQVTM, CDR2 ANQGSEA, per germline.

The rearrangement links TRBV28 to TRBJ1-1; D not resolved. This CDR3 contains 11 residues. Germline V CDR1 and CDR2: MDHEN, SYDVKM. V dropped 6 bases and J dropped 0 bases, with 2 bases sitting between them. CDR3 protein: CASRLNTEAFF. In nucleotides, the CDR3 is TGTGCCAGCAGGCTGAACACTGAAGCTTTCTTT.

Only a few counts were recorded for this clone. The genes are TRBV18 and TRBJ1-4, with TRBD1 matching over 9 bases. V shed 1 base, J shed 5 bases, and the junction held 5 bases outside the gene matches. The CDR3 spans 16 residues. Germline loops: CDR1 KGHSH, CDR2 LQKENI. The chain's CDR3 is CASSPQAGTGNEKLFF. CDR3 sequence (DNA): TGTGCCAGCTCACCACAGGCCGGGACAGGGAATGAAAAACTGTTTTTT.

The chain couples TRBV27 to TRBJ2-2; TRBD1 agrees at 7 bases. The CDR3 length is 13 residues. Germline values: CDR1 MNHEY, CDR2 SMNVEV (reference sequence). V was pared by 3 bases and J by 5 bases, with 0 bases of the junction left unmatched. The CDR3 DNA sequence: TGTGCCAGCAGTTTGACAGGGACCGGGGAGCTGTTTTTT. This sequence encodes CASSLTGTGELFF.

V gene TRBV7-9 combines with J gene TRBJ2-1, with unresolved D. The CDR3 is 14 amino acids. The V end was cut by 1 base, the J end by 1 base, with 5 bases between. CDR1 is SEHNR and CDR2 is FQNEAQ in the germline V gene (reference sequence). The CDR3 is CASSLGGSYNEQFF. CDR3 DNA: TGTGCCAGCAGCTTAGGTGGGTCCTACAATGAGCAGTTCTTC. The whole variable domain, filled in from reference TRBV7-9 and TRBJ2-1, reads DTGVSQNPRHKITKRGQNVTFRCDPISEHNRLYWYRQTLGQGPEFLTYFQNEAQLEKSRLLSDRFSAERPKGSFSTLEIQRTEQGDSAMYLCASSLGGSYNEQFFGPGTRLTVL.

In this sample, this clone turned up once. The chain couples TRBV19 to TRBJ1-6; 7 bases map to TRBD1. Per germline, CDR1 LNHDA and CDR2 SQIVND (reference sequence). The CDR3 length is 14 residues. V lost 6 bases to trimming and J lost 6 bases; unmatched junction nucleotides: 5. The CDR3 loop is CASRLQGGNSPLHF. Here the CDR3 DNA reads TGTGCCAGTAGGTTGCAGGGGGGTAATTCACCCCTCCACTTT.

This clone was picked up one time. J is TRBJ1-2 and V is TRBV5-1, with D perhaps TRBD1 (6 bases). V lost 7 bases, J lost 2 bases, and 9 bases lay in between. The CDR3 loop spans 12 amino acids. Looked up from germline, CDR1 is SGHRS and CDR2 is YFSETQ. The CDR3 protein is CASRTANYGYTF. The CDR3 bases are TGCGCCAGCCGGACAGCCAACTATGGCTACACCTTC.

The sample holds one count of this clone. The V gene is TRBV3-1 (or the pseudogene TRBV3-2), the J gene TRBJ1-2; the D gene is possibly TRBD1 (6 bases). CDR1 is LGHDT, CDR2 YNNKEL, per germline (reference sequence). V was clipped by 4 bases and J by 0 bases, with 12 bases between them. This CDR3 is built from 15 residues. As DNA, the CDR3 is TGTGCCAGCAGCCTTTGGACAGCGACTAACTATGGCTACACCTTC. Encoded protein: CASSLWTATNYGYTF.

The rearrangement links TRBV4-1 to TRBJ1-4; perhaps TRBD1 as D (5 bases). In germline, CDR1 is MGHRA, CDR2 YSYEKL. Trimming removed 7 bases from V and 6 bases from J, with 18 bases in between. This CDR3 has 15 amino acids. CDR3 in amino acids: CASTPGGREDEKLFF. The CDR3 coding sequence is TGCGCCAGCACCCCCGGGGGGAGGGAAGATGAAAAACTGTTTTTT.

This chain uses TRBV30 with TRBJ1-6; D remains ambiguous. Trimming shortened V by 0 bases and J by 14 bases, and 17 bases separated the two germline ends. CDR3 length: 14 residues. Germline-derived CDR1 and CDR2 are GTSNPN and SVGIG (reference sequence). The CDR3 DNA is TGTGCCTGGAGTGTAAGGGCCGCGTCGGGTACCCTCCACTTT. Its protein is CAWSVRAASGTLHF. The variable domain in full, with the rest retrieved from reference TRBV30 and TRBJ1-6, is SQTIHQWPATLVQPVGSPLSLECTVEGTSNPNLYWYRQAAGRGLQLLFYSVGIGQISSEVPQNLSASRPQDRQFILSSKKLLLSDSGFYLCAWSVRAASGTLHFGNGTRLTVT.

The V call is TRBV7-6, the J call TRBJ1-1; 12 positions agree with TRBD1. J lost 2 bases, V lost 2 bases, and 6 bases had no gene match. Germline V gene sequence: CDR1 SGHVS, CDR2 FNYEAQ. The CDR3 runs to 17 residues. This chain's CDR3 is CASSLIPGTGGNTEAFF. DNA of the CDR3: TGTGCCAGCAGCTTAATCCCCGGGACAGGGGGCAACACTGAAGCTTTCTTT.

The chain recombines TRBV7-2 with TRBJ2-5, with D uncertain. Trimming shortened V by 4 bases and J by 4 bases, and 10 bases separated the two germline ends. CDR1 and CDR2 (germline): SGHTA, FQGNSA. CDR3 length equals 13 residues. CDR3 DNA sequence: TGTGCCAGCAGCTCCCAGGACGGAGAGACCCAGTACTTC. Translated: CASSSQDGETQYF.

V gene TRBV4-3 combines with J gene TRBJ2-7; possible D gene TRBD1, 6 bases. CDR1 and CDR2 (germline): LGHNA, YSLEER. V lost 1 base to trimming and J lost 5 bases, with 15 bases between them. The CDR3 runs 15 residues. The CDR3 here is CASSQVPTGIDEQYF. CDR3 bases: TGCGCCAGCAGCCAAGTCCCGACAGGTATCGACGAGCAGTACTTC.

The V gene is TRBV4-3, the J gene TRBJ1-2; possibly TRBD1 for D (6 bases). CDR1 and CDR2 (germline): LGHNA, YSLEER. The CDR3 is 11 amino acids. With 5 bases removed from V and 8 bases from J, the gap between germline ends came to 9 bases. The CDR3 reads CASSEGEGYTF. The CDR3, as DNA: TGCGCCAGCAGCGAGGGGGAGGGCTACACCTTC.

The chain has TRBV6-2 or TRBV6-3 and TRBJ1-1; D gene ambiguous. Germline CDR1 reads MNHEY; CDR2 reads SVGEGT. The V and J ends lost 2 bases and 2 bases respectively, with 6 bases between them. The CDR3 has 13 residues. In DNA form, the CDR3 reads TGTGCCAGCAGTTACGCCGGCAACACTGAAGCTTTCTTT. Amino acids: CASSYAGNTEAFF.

The genes are TRBV11-2 and TRBJ1-1; perhaps TRBD1 as D (6 bases). The CDR3 has 16 amino acids. Germline assignment: CDR1 SGHAT and CDR2 FQNNGV. Trimming stripped 1 base from V and 1 base from J, with 13 bases between. DNA for the CDR3: TGTGCCAGCAGCTTAGGCTGGGGACACAAGAACACTGAAGCTTTCTTT. Translation: CASSLGWGHKNTEAFF. The full variable domain, its missing parts supplied by reference TRBV11-2 and TRBJ1-1, is EAGVAQSPRYKIIEKRQSVAFWCNPISGHATLYWYQQILGQGPKLLIQFQNNGVVDDSQLPKDRFSAERLKGVDSTLKIQPAKLEDSAVYLCASSLGWGHKNTEAFFGQGTRLTVV.

CDR3 DNA sequence: TGTGCCAGCAGAAAGGAAGGGGTTAGCTATGGCTACACCTTC. It translates to CASRKEGVSYGYTF. The chain combines TRBV7-2 with TRBJ1-2; D possibly corresponds to TRBD1 (5 bases). The CDR3 extends over 14 amino acids. Germline V gene data show CDR1 as SGHTA and CDR2 as FQGNSA. Trimming removed 6 bases at V and 4 bases at J, with 15 bases between.

CDR3 DNA: TGTGCCAGCAGGGACAGGGGGCGCGGGGCGGCTTCGGCTTTCTTT. Encoded protein: CASRDRGRGAASAFF. The chain couples TRBV2 to TRBJ1-1; 11 nucleotides line up with TRBD1. J lost 11 bases, V lost 6 bases, and 14 bases had no gene match. The length of the CDR3 is 15 residues. The germline V gene encodes CDR1 SNHLY and CDR2 FYNNEI.

The chain combines TRBV5-1 with TRBJ1-1, with D possibly matching TRBD1 (5 bases). Deletions cut 7 bases from V and 0 bases from J, with 10 bases between. The CDR3 is 13 residues long. Germline V gene sequence: CDR1 SGHRS, CDR2 YFSETQ. CDR3 residues: CASGRDLNTEAFF. The CDR3 coding sequence is TGCGCCAGCGGCCGGGACCTGAACACTGAAGCTTTCTTT.

The CDR3: CASSESGLKDNSPLHF. CDR3 DNA sequence: TGTGCCAGCAGTGAATCTGGGTTGAAGGATAATTCACCCCTCCACTTT. The chain uses TRBV6-1 and TRBJ1-6, with D hard to call. Germline V gene data show CDR1 as MNHNS and CDR2 as SASEGT. CDR3 length: 16 amino acids. Deletions cut 2 bases from V and 5 bases from J, with 13 bases between.

The genes are TRBV9 and TRBJ2-7; tentative D call: TRBD2 (5 bases). CDR1 is SGDLS, CDR2 YYNGEE, per germline. This CDR3 comprises 15 residues. V lost 0 bases to trimming and J lost 6 bases, with 16 bases between them. In DNA, the CDR3 is TGTGCCAGCAGCGTAGGAGGGAATGTAGTAGGCGAGCAGTACTTC. This translates into CASSVGGNVVGEQYF.

The rearrangement joins TRBV3-1 (or the pseudogene TRBV3-2) to TRBJ2-5; D is perhaps TRBD2 (5 bases). The V gene lost 1 base and the J gene lost 0 bases, with 9 bases spanning the gap. The germline V gene encodes CDR1 LGHDT and CDR2 YNNKEL (reference sequence). The CDR3 spans 15 residues. CDR3 sequence: CASSQATGYQETQYF. The CDR3 DNA follows: TGTGCCAGCAGCCAAGCGACGGGGTACCAAGAGACCCAGTACTTC.

The genes are TRBV5-5 and TRBJ2-5; 8 bases fit TRBD1. This CDR3 contains 16 residues. V lost 3 bases and J lost 1; bases outside the gene matches: 8. CDR1 is SGHKS, CDR2 YYEKEE, per germline (reference sequence). The CDR3 is CASSWRTGSVQETQYF. In nucleotides, the CDR3 is TGTGCCAGCAGCTGGAGGACAGGGAGCGTCCAAGAGACCCAGTACTTC.

This clone has only a few counts. This chain uses TRBV6-5 with TRBJ1-5; possible D gene TRBD1, 5 bases. Trimming cost V 6 bases and J 4 bases, with 10 bases left between them. The CDR3 has 13 amino acids. Germline V CDR1 and CDR2: MNHEY, SVGAGI. The CDR3 DNA reads as TGTGCCAGCAGCTACGACAGTAATCAGCCCCAGCATTTT. Its protein product is CASSYDSNQPQHF.

The table lists this clone with a few counts. The V and J genes are TRBV7-3 and TRBJ1-1; 8 bases agree with TRBD1. The trim removed 7 bases at V and 3 bases at J, leaving 7 bases unmatched. CDR1 and CDR2 from the germline V gene are SGHTA and FQGTGA. The CDR3 contains 14 residues. The CDR3 protein is CASTQQGGDTEAFF. In DNA form, the CDR3 reads TGTGCCAGCACCCAACAGGGGGGTGACACTGAAGCTTTCTTT.

The chain couples TRBV4-3 to TRBJ2-1; 13 bases fit TRBD2. The CDR3 runs 16 residues. Germline CDR1 is LGHNA and CDR2 is YSLEER. The ends lost 0 bases at V and 12 bases at J; junction bases unmatched: 8. The CDR3 loop is CASSQEATSGGWLQFF. Here the CDR3 DNA reads TGCGCCAGCAGCCAAGAGGCGACTAGCGGGGGGTGGTTGCAGTTCTTC.

The V call is TRBV6-2 or TRBV6-3, the J call TRBJ1-1, with D possibly TRBD1 on 5 matching bases. Trimming removed 2 bases at V and 0 bases at J, with 25 bases between. Looked up from germline, CDR1 is MNHEY and CDR2 is SVGEGT. This CDR3 contains 20 residues. CDR3 nucleotides: TGTGCCAGCAGTTACCCCACTGGTCGCAGGGCATCTGGGATGAACACTGAAGCTTTCTTT. It specifies CASSYPTGRRASGMNTEAFF.

The chain combines TRBV5-1 with TRBJ2-1; 14 bases line up with TRBD2. Germline V gene sequence: CDR1 SGHRS, CDR2 YFSETQ. Unmatched junction bases numbered 6, after V lost 4 bases and J lost 6 bases. The length of the CDR3 is 16 residues. CDR3 bases: TGCGCCAGCAGCCCGCGACTAGCGGGGGGGGGCAATGAGCAGTTCTTC. Encoded protein: CASSPRLAGGGNEQFF.